This T cell receptor (beta chain) was captured in a study of response to subunit inactivated influenza vaccine. Each CDR3 protein is one row after TCRdb ran MiXCR on the RT-PCR reads. The sample yields 650,000 to 800,000 distinct CDR3 sequences, around 14% seen once. Findings of the study overall: That few new T cells are recruited by each seasonal influenza vaccination was the authors' suggestion.

This clonotype has a handful of counts. Its antigen is still unknown. The germline gives CDR1 MNHNS, CDR2 SASEGT. The V and J ends lost 6 bases and 4 bases, in that order; junction bases with no gene match: 9. The CDR3 covers 17 residues. Sequencing used PBMCs from blood, obtained roughly 15 days before vaccination. The chain is built from TRBV6-1 and TRBJ2-6; 10 nucleotides agree with TRBD1. The TCR sequence derives from a man aged 45 to 65 who received an inactivated influenza vaccine. CDR3 loop: CASRPRQGARGANVLTF. The DNA for the CDR3 is TGTGCCAGCAGACCCAGACAGGGGGCGCGGGGGGCCAACGTCCTGACTTTC.